Each of the 15 T cell receptor beta chains below was sequenced from the same sample in a study of shared clonotypes between healthy human individuals. Assay: immunoSEQ multiplex PCR; the TCRdb copy retains only in-frame clones and omits some. The sample has some 2.3 million clones; just over 90% are singletons. The sample was naive CD4+ T cells from PBMCs. As to subset: CD45RA+ positively selected. The receptors here all came from a man aged 18 to 35 in good health. Some clones in this sample may be carry-over from other donors' samples.

The chain combines TRBV7-3 with TRBJ2-2, with TRBD1 matching over 8 bases. With 4 bases clipped from V and 0 bases from J, the junction kept 7 bases outside the gene matches. The length of the CDR3 is 17 residues. CDR1 is SGHTA and CDR2 is FQGTGA in the germline V gene. In nucleotides, the CDR3 is TGTGCCAGCAGCTCGACAGGGGCAGCCACGAACACCGGGGAGCTGTTTTTT. It specifies CASSSTGAATNTGELFF.

The J gene is TRBJ2-3, the V gene TRBV10-3, with 7 bases matching TRBD2. In germline, CDR1 is ENHRY, CDR2 SYGVKD. V dropped 2 bases and J dropped 4; count of bases not matched to a gene: 6. The CDR3 has 15 amino acids. CDR3 DNA sequence: TGTGCCATCAGTGAGACCGCGGGAGTCGCAGATACGCAGTATTTT. Amino acids: CAISETAGVADTQYF.

V and J are TRBV4-1 and TRBJ2-3; no clear D gene. V was clipped by 1 base and J by 2 bases, with 10 bases between them. The CDR3 contains 15 residues. Germline loops: CDR1 MGHRA, CDR2 YSYEKL. The CDR3 region has the DNA TGCGCCAGCAGCCAAGTGGGTGACCTCACAGATACGCAGTATTTT. Residues: CASSQVGDLTDTQYF.

The V call is TRBV9, the J call TRBJ2-1; D is unclear. The CDR3 runs to 13 residues. V was cut by 2 bases and J by 8 bases, with 11 bases left in between. Germline V gene sequence: CDR1 SGDLS, CDR2 YYNGEE. CDR3 sequence: CASSVGKWDEQFF. The DNA of the CDR3 is TGTGCCAGCAGCGTGGGGAAGTGGGATGAGCAGTTCTTC.

This sequence joins TRBV7-9 and TRBJ2-7, with D perhaps matching TRBD2 (5 bases). V was cut by 1 base and J by 5 bases, with 12 bases left in between. The CDR3 loop spans 14 amino acids. The germline V gene has CDR1 SEHNR and CDR2 FQNEAQ (reference sequence). CDR3 coding DNA: TGTGCCAGCAGCTTAGGGGTTGTAGCGCACGAGCAGTACTTC. It encodes CASSLGVVAHEQYF.

The chain couples TRBV6-5 to TRBJ2-7, with TRBD2 matching over 10 bases. This CDR3 is 14 amino acids long. The V segment lost 6 bases and the J segment 5 bases; nucleotides outside the gene matches: 7. Germline CDR1 reads MNHEY; CDR2 reads SVGAGI. This chain's CDR3 is CASSPSGSKNEQYF. As DNA, the CDR3 is TGTGCCAGCAGCCCTAGCGGGAGTAAGAACGAGCAGTACTTC.

The V call is TRBV19, the J call TRBJ1-1; D is ambiguous. Germline V gene sequence: CDR1 LNHDA, CDR2 SQIVND (reference sequence). The V and J ends lost 7 bases and 0 bases respectively, with 12 bases between them. The CDR3 is 14 amino acids. The CDR3 spells CASTLSALNTEAFF. CDR3 DNA: TGTGCCAGTACCCTCAGCGCGCTGAACACTGAAGCTTTCTTT.

This chain joins TRBV9 and TRBJ2-2; D is undetermined. V shed 4 bases and J shed 4 bases, with 14 bases lying between them. CDR3 length: 15 residues. CDR1 and CDR2 (germline): SGDLS, YYNGEE. Here the CDR3 DNA reads TGTGCCAGCAGCCCGGATCCAGGTACCACCGGGGAGCTGTTTTTT. Amino acid sequence: CASSPDPGTTGELFF. The full variable domain, its missing parts supplied by reference TRBV9 and TRBJ2-2, is DSGVTQTPKHLITATGQRVTLRCSPRSGDLSVYWYQQSLDQGLQFLIQYYNGEERAKGNILERFSAQQFPDLHSELNLSSLELGDSALYFCASSPDPGTTGELFFGEGSRLTVL.

This chain's CDR3 is CASSTGQGEQDTQYF. The DNA of the CDR3 is TGTGCCAGCAGTACGGGACAGGGGGAACAGGATACGCAGTATTTT. The chain combines TRBV6-6 with TRBJ2-3; 11 positions agree with TRBD1. The ends lost 5 bases at V and 6 bases at J; junction bases unmatched: 7. This CDR3 contains 15 residues. The germline V gene has CDR1 MNHNY and CDR2 SVGAGI (reference sequence).

The gene calls are TRBV2 and TRBJ2-1; 9 nucleotides line up with TRBD2. With V trimmed by 1 base and J by 15 bases, 4 bases remained unmatched. CDR1 is SNHLY, CDR2 FYNNEI, per germline. The CDR3 is 12 residues long. The CDR3 nucleotides are TGTGCCAGCAGTGAAGGTAGCGGGGGTTCGTTCTTC. Translation: CASSEGSGGSFF.

The V gene is TRBV14, the J gene TRBJ2-5; perhaps D is TRBD1 or TRBD2 (5 bases each). The CDR3 contains 13 residues. In germline, CDR1 is SGHDN, CDR2 FVKESK. V was clipped by 0 bases and J by 7 bases, with 9 bases between them. The CDR3 loop reads CASSQEEGTTQYF. CDR3 in DNA: TGTGCCAGCAGCCAAGAGGAAGGGACGACCCAGTACTTC.

This clone appeared once. The J gene is TRBJ1-2, the V gene TRBV10-3; D gene ambiguous. Germline V gene sequence: CDR1 ENHRY, CDR2 SYGVKD. This CDR3 has 12 residues. V lost 7 bases and J lost 2, with 8 bases in between. CDR3 sequence: CAITEANYGYTF. The DNA of the CDR3 is TGTGCCATCACCGAGGCGAACTATGGCTACACCTTC.

V usage is TRBV6-1 and J usage is TRBJ2-1, with TRBD2 identical over 9 bases. Germline-derived CDR1 and CDR2 are MNHNS and SASEGT. CDR3 size: 16 residues. V trimming: 1 base; J trimming: 4 bases; junction bases outside the gene matches: 5. This CDR3 is CASSEVGGRGYNEQFF. The CDR3 coding sequence is TGTGCCAGCAGTGAAGTAGGCGGGAGGGGGTACAATGAGCAGTTCTTC.

As concerns this clone: The identical CDR3 is also encoded by other nucleotide sequences in the sample. The chain carries TRBV5-1 and TRBJ2-7; TRBD2 matches 11 bases. V lost 4 bases, J lost 0 bases, and 3 bases stayed unmatched. This CDR3 contains 15 residues. CDR1 and CDR2 from the germline V gene are SGHRS and YFSETQ. CDR3 protein: CASSPLAGGSYEQYF. CDR3 DNA: TGCGCCAGCAGCCCCCTAGCGGGAGGCTCCTACGAGCAGTACTTC.

In its sample, this clone was seen once. This same CDR3 is encoded by further DNA sequences in the sample. The DNA of the CDR3 is TGCAGCGTTGAAAGGGTCCTTAACACTGAAGCTTTCTTT. It is translated as CSVERVLNTEAFF. The chain carries TRBV29-1 and TRBJ1-1, with D uncertain. Germline V gene lookup returns CDR1 SQVTM and CDR2 ANQGSEA. The CDR3 has 13 residues. Trimming pared 2 bases from V and 2 bases from J, leaving 9 bases between.